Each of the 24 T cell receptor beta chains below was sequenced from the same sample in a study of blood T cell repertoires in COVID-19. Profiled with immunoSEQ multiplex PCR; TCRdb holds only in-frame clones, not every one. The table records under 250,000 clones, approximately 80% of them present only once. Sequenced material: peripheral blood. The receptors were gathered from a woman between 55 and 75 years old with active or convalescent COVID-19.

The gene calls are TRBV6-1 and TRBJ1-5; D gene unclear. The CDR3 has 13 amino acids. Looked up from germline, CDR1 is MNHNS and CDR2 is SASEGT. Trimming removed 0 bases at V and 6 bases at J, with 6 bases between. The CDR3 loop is CASSEALGQPQHF. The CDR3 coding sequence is TGTGCCAGCAGTGAAGCGCTAGGTCAGCCCCAGCATTTT.

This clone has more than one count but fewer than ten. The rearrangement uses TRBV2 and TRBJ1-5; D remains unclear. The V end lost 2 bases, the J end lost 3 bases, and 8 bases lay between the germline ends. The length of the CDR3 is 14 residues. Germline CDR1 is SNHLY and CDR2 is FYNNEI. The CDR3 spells CASSELAVNQPQHF. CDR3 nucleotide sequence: TGTGCCAGCAGTGAATTGGCCGTCAATCAGCCCCAGCATTTT.

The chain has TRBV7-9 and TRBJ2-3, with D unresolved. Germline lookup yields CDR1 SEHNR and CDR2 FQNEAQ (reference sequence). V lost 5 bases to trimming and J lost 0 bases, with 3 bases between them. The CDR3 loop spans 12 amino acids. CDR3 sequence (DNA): TGTGCCAGCAGCCTCAGCACAGATACGCAGTATTTT. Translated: CASSLSTDTQYF.

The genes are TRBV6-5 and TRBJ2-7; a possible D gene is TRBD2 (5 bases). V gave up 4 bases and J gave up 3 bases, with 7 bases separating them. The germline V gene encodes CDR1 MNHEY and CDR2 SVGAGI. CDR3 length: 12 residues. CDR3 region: CASSSEGYEQYF. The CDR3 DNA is TGTGCCAGCAGTTCTGAGGGCTACGAGCAGTACTTC.

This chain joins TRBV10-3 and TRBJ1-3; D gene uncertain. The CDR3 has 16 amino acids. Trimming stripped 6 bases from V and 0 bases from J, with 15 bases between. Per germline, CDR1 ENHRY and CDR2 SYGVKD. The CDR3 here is CAISQPIESSGNTIYF. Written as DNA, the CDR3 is TGTGCCATCAGCCAACCCATAGAGAGCTCTGGAAACACCATATATTTT.

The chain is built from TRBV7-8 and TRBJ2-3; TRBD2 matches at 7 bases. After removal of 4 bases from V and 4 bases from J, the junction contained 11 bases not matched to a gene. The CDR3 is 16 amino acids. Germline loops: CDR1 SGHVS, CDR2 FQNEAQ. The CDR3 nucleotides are TGTGCCAGCAGCTCAAGCTGGACTAGTTTTTCAGATACGCAGTATTTT. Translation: CASSSSWTSFSDTQYF.

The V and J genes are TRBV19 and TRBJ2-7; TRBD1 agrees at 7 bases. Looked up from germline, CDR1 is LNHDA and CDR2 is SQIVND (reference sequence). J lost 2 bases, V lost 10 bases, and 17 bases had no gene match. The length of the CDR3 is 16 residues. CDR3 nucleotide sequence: TGTGCCACCTTGACCCCCGCGACAGGGCCTACCTACGAGCAGTACGTC. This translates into CATLTPATGPTYEQYV.

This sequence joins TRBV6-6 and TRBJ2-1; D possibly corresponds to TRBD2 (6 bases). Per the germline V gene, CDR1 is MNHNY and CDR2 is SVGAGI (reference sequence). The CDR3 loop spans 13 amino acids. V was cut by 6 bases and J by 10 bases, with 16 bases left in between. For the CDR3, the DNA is TGTGCCAGCAGCCAACCGGGGGTCCACGAGCAGTTCTTC. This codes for CASSQPGVHEQFF.

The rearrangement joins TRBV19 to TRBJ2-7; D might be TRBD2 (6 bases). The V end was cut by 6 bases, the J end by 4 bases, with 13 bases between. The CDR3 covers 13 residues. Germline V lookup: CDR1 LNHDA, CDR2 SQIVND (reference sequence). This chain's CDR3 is CASSRAGLYEQYF. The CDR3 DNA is TGTGCCAGTAGCCGAGCGGGTTTGTACGAGCAGTACTTC. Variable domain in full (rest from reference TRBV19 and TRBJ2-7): DGGITQSPKYLFRKEGQNVTLSCEQNLNHDAMYWYRQDPGQGLRLIYYSQIVNDFQKGDIAEGYSVSREKKESFPLTVTSAQKNPTAFYLCASSRAGLYEQYFGPGTRLTVT.

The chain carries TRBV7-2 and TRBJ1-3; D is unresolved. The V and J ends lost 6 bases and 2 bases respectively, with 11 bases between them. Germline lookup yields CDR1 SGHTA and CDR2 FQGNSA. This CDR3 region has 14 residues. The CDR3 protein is CASSRGPTGNTIYF. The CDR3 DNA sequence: TGTGCCAGCAGTCGCGGCCCGACTGGAAACACCATATATTTT.

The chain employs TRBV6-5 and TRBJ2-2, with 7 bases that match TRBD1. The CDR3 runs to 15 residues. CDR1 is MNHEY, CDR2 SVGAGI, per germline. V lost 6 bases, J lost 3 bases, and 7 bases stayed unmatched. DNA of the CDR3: TGTGCCAGCAGAAGACAGGGTTTGTACACCGGGGAGCTGTTTTTT. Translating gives CASRRQGLYTGELFF.

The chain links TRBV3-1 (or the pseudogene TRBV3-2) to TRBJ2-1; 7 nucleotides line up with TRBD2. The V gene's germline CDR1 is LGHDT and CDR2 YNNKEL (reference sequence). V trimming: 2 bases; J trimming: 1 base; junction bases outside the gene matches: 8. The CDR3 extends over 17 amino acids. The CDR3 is CASSQRLAALSYNEQFF. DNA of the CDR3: TGTGCCAGCAGCCAACGGCTAGCGGCCTTATCCTACAATGAGCAGTTCTTC.

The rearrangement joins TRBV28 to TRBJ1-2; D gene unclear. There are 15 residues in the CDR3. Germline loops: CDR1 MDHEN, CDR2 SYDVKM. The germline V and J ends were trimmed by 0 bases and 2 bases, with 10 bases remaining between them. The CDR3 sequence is CASSLWGSKNYGYTF. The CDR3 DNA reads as TGTGCCAGCAGTTTATGGGGCAGTAAGAACTATGGCTACACCTTC.

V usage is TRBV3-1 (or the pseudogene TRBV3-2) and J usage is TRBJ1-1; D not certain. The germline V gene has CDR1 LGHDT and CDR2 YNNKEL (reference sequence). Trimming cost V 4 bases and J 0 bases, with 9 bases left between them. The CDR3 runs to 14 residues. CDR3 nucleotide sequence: TGTGCCAGCAGCCCGCGGGAGTTGAACACTGAAGCTTTCTTT. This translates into CASSPRELNTEAFF.

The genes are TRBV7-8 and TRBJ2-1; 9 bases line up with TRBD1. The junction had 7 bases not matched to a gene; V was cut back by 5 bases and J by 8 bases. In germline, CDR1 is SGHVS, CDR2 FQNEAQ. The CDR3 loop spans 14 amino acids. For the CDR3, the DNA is TGTGCCAGCAGCCCTGACAGGGGGTTGTATGAGCAGTTCTTC. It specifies CASSPDRGLYEQFF.

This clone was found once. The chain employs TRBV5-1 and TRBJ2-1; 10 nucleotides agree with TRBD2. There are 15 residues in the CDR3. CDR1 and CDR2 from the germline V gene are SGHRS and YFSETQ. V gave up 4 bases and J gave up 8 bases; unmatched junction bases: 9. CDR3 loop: CASSDPSGGADEQFF. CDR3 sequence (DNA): TGCGCCAGCAGCGACCCAAGCGGGGGGGCCGATGAGCAGTTCTTC.

The CDR3 DNA sequence: TGTGCCAGCAATCCCCTGGCTAGCGGGAGGGTAGATACGCAGTATTTT. Amino acid sequence: CASNPLASGRVDTQYF. This rearrangement joins TRBV2 to TRBJ2-3; 12 nucleotides align to TRBD2. The germline V gene encodes CDR1 SNHLY and CDR2 FYNNEI. V lost 7 bases, J lost 5 bases, and 10 bases stayed unmatched. The CDR3 spans 16 residues.

CDR3 in DNA: TGTGCCAGCAGCTACGACAGCTCCTACGAGCAGTACTTC. It translates to CASSYDSSYEQYF. The V and J genes are TRBV11-2 and TRBJ2-7, with a weak D call TRBD1 (5 bases). From germline, CDR1 is SGHAT and CDR2 FQNNGV. V dropped 4 bases and J dropped 0 bases, with 7 bases sitting between them. The CDR3 is 13 residues long.

CDR3 DNA sequence: TGTGCCAGCAGCGCGCAACCGGGACAGGGACAGGAAAAACTGTTTTTT. The encoded protein is CASSAQPGQGQEKLFF. This rearrangement joins TRBV3-1 (or the pseudogene TRBV3-2) to TRBJ1-4; 9 positions agree with TRBD1. Germline V lookup: CDR1 LGHDT, CDR2 YNNKEL (reference sequence). With 5 bases clipped from V and 8 bases from J, the junction kept 12 bases outside the gene matches. The CDR3 is 16 amino acids.

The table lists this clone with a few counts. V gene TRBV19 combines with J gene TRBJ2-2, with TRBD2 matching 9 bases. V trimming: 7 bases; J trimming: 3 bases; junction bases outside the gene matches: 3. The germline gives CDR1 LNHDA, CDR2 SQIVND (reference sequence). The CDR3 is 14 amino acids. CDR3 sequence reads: CASIKRGDTGELFF. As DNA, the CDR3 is TGTGCCAGTATCAAGCGGGGGGACACCGGGGAGCTGTTTTTT.

CDR3 loop: CASSPLGGAKNIQYF. CDR3 DNA: TGTGCCAGCAGCCCGCTGGGAGGCGCCAAAAACATTCAGTACTTC. This chain connects TRBV5-6 to TRBJ2-4, with D possibly TRBD2 on 6 matching bases. This CDR3 is built from 15 residues. V was shortened by 4 bases and J by 1 base, with 12 bases between the two germline ends. Germline-derived CDR1 and CDR2 are SGHDT and YYEEEE.

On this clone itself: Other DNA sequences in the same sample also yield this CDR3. This chain's CDR3 is CASSLGQNYGYTF. DNA of the CDR3: TGTGCCAGCAGCTTGGGACAGAATTATGGCTACACCTTC. This chain connects TRBV7-9 to TRBJ1-2; 7 bases are a match to TRBD1. The germline V gene has CDR1 SEHNR and CDR2 FQNEAQ (reference sequence). This CDR3 region has 13 residues. V lost 3 bases to trimming and J lost 5 bases; unmatched junction nucleotides: 3. Together with reference TRBV7-9 and TRBJ1-2, the CDR3 gives the full variable domain: DTGVSQNPRHKITKRGQNVTFRCDPISEHNRLYWYRQTLGQGPEFLTYFQNEAQLEKSRLLSDRFSAERPKGSFSTLEIQRTEQGDSAMYLCASSLGQNYGYTFGSGTRLTVV.

CDR3 residues: CASSSGLAGAKQETQYF. The CDR3 DNA is TGCGCCAGCAGCTCGGGACTAGCGGGAGCCAAACAAGAGACCCAGTACTTC. The chain joins TRBV5-1 to TRBJ2-5, with 14 bases lining up with TRBD2. Germline lookup yields CDR1 SGHRS and CDR2 YFSETQ. The V segment lost 3 bases and the J segment 2 bases; nucleotides outside the gene matches: 6. The length of the CDR3 is 17 residues.

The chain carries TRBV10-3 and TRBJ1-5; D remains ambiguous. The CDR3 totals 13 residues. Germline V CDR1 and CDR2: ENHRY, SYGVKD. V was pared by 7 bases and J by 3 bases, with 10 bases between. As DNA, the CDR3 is TGTGCCATCAAGTCCGGGGACAATCAGCCCCAGCATTTT. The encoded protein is CAIKSGDNQPQHF.